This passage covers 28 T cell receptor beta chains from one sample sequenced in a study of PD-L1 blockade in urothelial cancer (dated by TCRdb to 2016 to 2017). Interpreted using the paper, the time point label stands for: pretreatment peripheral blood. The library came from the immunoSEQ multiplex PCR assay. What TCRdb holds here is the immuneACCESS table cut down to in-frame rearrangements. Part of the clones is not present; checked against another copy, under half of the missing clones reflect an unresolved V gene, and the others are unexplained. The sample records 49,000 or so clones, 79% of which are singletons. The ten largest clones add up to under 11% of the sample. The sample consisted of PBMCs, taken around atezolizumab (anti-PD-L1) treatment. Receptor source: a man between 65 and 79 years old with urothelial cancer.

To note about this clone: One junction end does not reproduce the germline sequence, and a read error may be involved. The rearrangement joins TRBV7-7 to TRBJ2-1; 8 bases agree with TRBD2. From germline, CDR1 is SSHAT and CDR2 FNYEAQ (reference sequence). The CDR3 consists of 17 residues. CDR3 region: CASSLRSPGGLYNEQFF. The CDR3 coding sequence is TGTGCTAGCAGCTTAAGGTCGCCGGGAGGGCTATACAATGAGCAGTTCTTC.

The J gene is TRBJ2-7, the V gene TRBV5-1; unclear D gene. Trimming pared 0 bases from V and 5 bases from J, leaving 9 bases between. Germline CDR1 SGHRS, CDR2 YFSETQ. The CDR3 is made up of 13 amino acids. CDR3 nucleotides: TGCGCCAGCAGCTTGGGGCTAGACCACGAGCAGTACTTC. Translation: CASSLGLDHEQYF.

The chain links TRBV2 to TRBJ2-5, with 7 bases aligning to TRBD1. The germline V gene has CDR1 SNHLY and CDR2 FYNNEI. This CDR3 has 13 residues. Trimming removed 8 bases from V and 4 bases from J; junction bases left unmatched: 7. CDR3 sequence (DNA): TGTGCCAGCCGTACAAACAGGGGAGAGACCCAGTACTTC. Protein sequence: CASRTNRGETQYF.

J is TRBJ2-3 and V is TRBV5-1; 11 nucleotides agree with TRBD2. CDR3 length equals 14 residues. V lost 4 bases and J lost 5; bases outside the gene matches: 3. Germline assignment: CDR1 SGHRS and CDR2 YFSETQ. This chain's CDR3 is CASSMGLAVDTQYF. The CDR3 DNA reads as TGCGCCAGCAGCATGGGACTAGCGGTAGATACGCAGTATTTT.

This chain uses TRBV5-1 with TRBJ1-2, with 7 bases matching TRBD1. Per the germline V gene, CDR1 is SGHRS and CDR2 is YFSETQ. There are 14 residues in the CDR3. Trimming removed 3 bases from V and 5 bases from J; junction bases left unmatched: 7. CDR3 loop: CASSSPGTEYGYTF. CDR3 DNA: TGCGCCAGCAGCTCTCCCGGGACAGAATATGGCTACACCTTC.

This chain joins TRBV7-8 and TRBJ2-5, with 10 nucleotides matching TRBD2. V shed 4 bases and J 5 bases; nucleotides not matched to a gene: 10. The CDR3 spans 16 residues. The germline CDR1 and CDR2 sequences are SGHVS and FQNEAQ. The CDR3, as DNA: TGTGCCAGCAGCTACCGCCGAGCGGGAGGGTGGGAGACCCAGTACTTC. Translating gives CASSYRRAGGWETQYF.

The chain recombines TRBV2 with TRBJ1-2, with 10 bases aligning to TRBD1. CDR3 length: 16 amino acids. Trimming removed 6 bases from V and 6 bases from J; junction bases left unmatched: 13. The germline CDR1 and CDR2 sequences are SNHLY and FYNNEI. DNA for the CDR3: TGTGCCAGCAGGGGACAGGGGTTAGGATCTGAGCATGGCTACACCTTC. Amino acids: CASRGQGLGSEHGYTF.

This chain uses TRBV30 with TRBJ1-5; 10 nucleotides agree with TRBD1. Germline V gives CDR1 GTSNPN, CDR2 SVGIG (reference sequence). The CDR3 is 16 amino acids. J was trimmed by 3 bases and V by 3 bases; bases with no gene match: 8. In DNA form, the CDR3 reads TGTGCCTGGAGGGGGACAGGGGCAGCTTTCAATCAGCCCCAGCATTTT. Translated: CAWRGTGAAFNQPQHF.

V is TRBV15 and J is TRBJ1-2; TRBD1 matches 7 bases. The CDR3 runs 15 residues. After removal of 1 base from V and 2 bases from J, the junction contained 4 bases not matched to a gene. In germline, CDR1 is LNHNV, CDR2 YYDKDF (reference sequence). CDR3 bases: TGTGCCACCAGCAGAGTGCCGACAGGGAACTATGGCTACACCTTC. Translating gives CATSRVPTGNYGYTF.

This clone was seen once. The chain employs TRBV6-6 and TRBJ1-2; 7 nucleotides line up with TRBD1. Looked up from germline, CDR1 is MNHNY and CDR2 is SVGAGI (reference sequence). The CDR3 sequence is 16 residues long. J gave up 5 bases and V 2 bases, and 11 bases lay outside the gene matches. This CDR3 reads CASSYGGQTSGYGYTF. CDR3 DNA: TGTGCCAGCAGTTACGGGGGACAGACAAGCGGATATGGCTACACCTTC.

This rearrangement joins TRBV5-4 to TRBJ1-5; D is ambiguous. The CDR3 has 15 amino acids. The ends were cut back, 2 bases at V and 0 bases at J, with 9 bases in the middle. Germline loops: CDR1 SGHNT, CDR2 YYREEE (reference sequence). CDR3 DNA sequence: TGTGCCAGCAGCTTAAGTATCTATAGCAATCAGCCCCAGCATTTT. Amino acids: CASSLSIYSNQPQHF.

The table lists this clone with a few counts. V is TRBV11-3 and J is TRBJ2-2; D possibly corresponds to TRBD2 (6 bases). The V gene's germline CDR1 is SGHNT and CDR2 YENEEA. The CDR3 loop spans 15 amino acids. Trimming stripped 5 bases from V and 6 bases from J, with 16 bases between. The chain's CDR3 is CASSRQGGWAGELFF. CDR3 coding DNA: TGTGCCAGCAGCCGACAAGGAGGGTGGGCCGGGGAGCTGTTTTTT.

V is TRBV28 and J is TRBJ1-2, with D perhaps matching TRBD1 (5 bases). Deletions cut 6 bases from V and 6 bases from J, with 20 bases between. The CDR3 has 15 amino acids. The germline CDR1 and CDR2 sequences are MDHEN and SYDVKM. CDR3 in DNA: TGTGCCAGCAGGGTCCCCGCGGGGGAAGGGGATGGCTACACCTTC. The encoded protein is CASRVPAGEGDGYTF.

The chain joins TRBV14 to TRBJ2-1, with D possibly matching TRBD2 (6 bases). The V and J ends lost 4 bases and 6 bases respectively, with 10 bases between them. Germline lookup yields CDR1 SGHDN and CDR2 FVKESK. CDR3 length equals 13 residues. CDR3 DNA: TGTGCCAGCAGCCTTAGCGGTTCCAATGAGCAGTTCTTC. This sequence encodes CASSLSGSNEQFF.

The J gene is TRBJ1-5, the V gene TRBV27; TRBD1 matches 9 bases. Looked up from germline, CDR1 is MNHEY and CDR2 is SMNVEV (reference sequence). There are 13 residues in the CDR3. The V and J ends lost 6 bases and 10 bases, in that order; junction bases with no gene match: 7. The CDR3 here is CASRSGQGGPQHF. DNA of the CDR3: TGTGCCAGCAGATCGGGACAGGGAGGTCCCCAGCATTTT.

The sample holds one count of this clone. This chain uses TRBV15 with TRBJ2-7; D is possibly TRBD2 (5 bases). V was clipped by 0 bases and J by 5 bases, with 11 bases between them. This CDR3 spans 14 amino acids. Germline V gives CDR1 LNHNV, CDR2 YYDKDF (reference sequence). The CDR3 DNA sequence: TGTGCCACCAGCAGAGATCGTCCGGGAAACGAGCAGTACTTC. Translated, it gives CATSRDRPGNEQYF.

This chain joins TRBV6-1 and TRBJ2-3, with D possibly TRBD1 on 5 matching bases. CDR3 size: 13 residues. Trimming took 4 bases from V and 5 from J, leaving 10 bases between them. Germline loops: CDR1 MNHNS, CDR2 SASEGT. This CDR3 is CASSGTGLDTQYF. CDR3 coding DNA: TGTGCCAGCAGTGGTACAGGCCTAGATACGCAGTATTTT.

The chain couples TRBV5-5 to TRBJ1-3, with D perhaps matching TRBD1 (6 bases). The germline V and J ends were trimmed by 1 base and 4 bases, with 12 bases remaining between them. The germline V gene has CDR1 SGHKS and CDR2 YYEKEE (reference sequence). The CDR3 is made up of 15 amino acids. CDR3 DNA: TGTGCCAGCAGCTTGTCGCCAGGGGAAGGAAACACCATATATTTT. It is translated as CASSLSPGEGNTIYF.

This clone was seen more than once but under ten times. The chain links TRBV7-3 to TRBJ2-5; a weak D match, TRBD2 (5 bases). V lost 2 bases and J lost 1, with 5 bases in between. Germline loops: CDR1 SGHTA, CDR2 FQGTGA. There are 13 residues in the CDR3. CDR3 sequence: CASSLGLQETQYF. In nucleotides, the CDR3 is TGTGCCAGCAGCTTAGGACTCCAAGAGACCCAGTACTTC.

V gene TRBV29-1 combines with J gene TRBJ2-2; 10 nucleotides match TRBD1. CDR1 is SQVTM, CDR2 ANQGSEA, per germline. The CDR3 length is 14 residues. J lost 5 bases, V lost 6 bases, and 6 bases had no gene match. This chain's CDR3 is CSVDRGRGTGELFF. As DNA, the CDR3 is TGCAGCGTAGACAGGGGGCGAGGGACCGGGGAGCTGTTTTTT.

CDR3 in DNA: TGTGCCAGCTCCCACGCGGGGGATGCAGAGACCCAGTACTTC. This encodes CASSHAGDAETQYF. The genes are TRBV18 and TRBJ2-5; 7 nucleotides agree with TRBD2. The CDR3 loop spans 14 amino acids. CDR1 is KGHSH, CDR2 LQKENI, per germline. The junction had 8 bases not matched to a gene; V was cut back by 6 bases and J by 4 bases. The full variable domain, completed using reference TRBV18 and TRBJ2-5, is NAGVMQNPRHLVRRRGQEARLRCSPMKGHSHVYWYRQLPEEGLKFMVYLQKENIIDESGMPKERFSAEFPKEGPSILRIQQVVRGDSAAYFCASSHAGDAETQYFGPGTRLLVL.

CDR3 nucleotide sequence: TGTGCCTGGGACCCGGGACTAGCGGGACTCAATGAGCAGTTCTTC. Amino acids: CAWDPGLAGLNEQFF. This sequence joins TRBV30 and TRBJ2-1; 13 nucleotides line up with TRBD2. The ends lost 5 bases at V and 6 bases at J; junction bases unmatched: 7. The CDR3 is 15 residues long. Germline V gene lookup returns CDR1 GTSNPN and CDR2 SVGIG (reference sequence).

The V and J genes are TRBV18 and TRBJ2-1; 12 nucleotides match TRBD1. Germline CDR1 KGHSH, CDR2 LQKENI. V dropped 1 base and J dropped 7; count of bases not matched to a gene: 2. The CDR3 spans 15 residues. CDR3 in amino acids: CASSPRGQGANEQFF. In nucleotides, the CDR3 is TGTGCCAGCTCACCACGGGGACAGGGGGCGAATGAGCAGTTCTTC.

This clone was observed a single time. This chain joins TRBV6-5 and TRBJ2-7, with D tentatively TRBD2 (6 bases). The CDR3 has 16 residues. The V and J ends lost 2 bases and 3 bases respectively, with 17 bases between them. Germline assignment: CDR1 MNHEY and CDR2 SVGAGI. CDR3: CASSYRTPGEGYEQYF. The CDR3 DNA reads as TGTGCCAGCAGTTACCGTACGCCGGGGGAAGGCTACGAGCAGTACTTC.

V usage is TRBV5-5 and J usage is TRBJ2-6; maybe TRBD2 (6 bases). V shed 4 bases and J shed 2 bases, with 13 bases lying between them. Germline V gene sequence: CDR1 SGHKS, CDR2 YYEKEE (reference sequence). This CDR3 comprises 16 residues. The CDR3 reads CASSPKREAGANVLTF. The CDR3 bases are TGTGCCAGCAGCCCAAAGAGGGAGGCTGGGGCCAACGTCCTGACTTTC.

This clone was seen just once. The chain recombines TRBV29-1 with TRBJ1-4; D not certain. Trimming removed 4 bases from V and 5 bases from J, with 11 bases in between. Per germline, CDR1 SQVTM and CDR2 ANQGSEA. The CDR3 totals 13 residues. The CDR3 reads CSVVEANNEKLFF. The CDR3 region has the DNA TGCAGCGTTGTGGAGGCTAACAATGAAAAACTGTTTTTT.

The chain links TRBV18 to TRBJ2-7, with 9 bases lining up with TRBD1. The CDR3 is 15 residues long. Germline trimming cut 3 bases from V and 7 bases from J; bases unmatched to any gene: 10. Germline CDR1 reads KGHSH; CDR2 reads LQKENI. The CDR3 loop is CASSPGTGRPWEQYF. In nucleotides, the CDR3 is TGTGCCAGCTCACCGGGGACAGGGAGGCCTTGGGAGCAGTACTTC. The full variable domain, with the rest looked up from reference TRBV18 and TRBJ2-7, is NAGVMQNPRHLVRRRGQEARLRCSPMKGHSHVYWYRQLPEEGLKFMVYLQKENIIDESGMPKERFSAEFPKEGPSILRIQQVVRGDSAAYFCASSPGTGRPWEQYFGPGTRLTVT.

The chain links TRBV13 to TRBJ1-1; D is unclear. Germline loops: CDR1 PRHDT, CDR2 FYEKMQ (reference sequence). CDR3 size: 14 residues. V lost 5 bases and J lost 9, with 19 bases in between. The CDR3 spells CASSPGSGLVKAFF. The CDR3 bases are TGTGCCAGCAGCCCGGGAAGTGGTTTGGTCAAAGCTTTCTTT.